Sequencing of this T cell receptor beta chain was carried out in a study of blood T cell repertoires in COVID-19. In the study overall: The origin of the acute and convalescent COVID-19 samples was the United States, Italy and Spain. T cells, B-cell-depleted T cells, or PBMCs supplied cDNA or gDNA.

As processed by the authors: Reference gene primer amplification yielded estimated nucleated cell counts. Only in-frame clones appear in the TCRdb table, and some are missing; sequencing was by immunoSEQ multiplex PCR. Clone size and the V and J calls come from that table; the DNA yielded D and trimming. Counted here are 65,000 or so clones, roughly 80% occurring once; the ten biggest clones make up around 0.83%. V lost 5 bases and J 3 bases, leaving 20 bases between the germline ends. The CDR3 length is 16 residues. Per germline, CDR1 SGHTA and CDR2 FQGNSA. The TCR was taken from a woman in her seventies with acute or convalescent COVID-19. Material: peripheral blood. This chain joins TRBV7-2 and TRBJ2-7; maybe TRBD1 (5 bases). CDR3 coding DNA: TGTGCCAGCAGCAAGCTCTCCCCTATTGACAGCTACGAGCAGTACTTC. It specifies CASSKLSPIDSYEQYF.